The T cell receptor (beta chain) described here comes from a study of T cell responses to AZD1222 COVID-19 vaccine. Profiled with immunoSEQ multiplex PCR; TCRdb holds only in-frame clones, not every one. The sample holds about 84,000 clones; about 86% are singletons and the top ten take approximately 5.6%. Points on this clone: The antigen remains undetermined.

CDR3 length: 13 residues. Germline loops: CDR1 MNHEY, CDR2 SVGAGI. V lost 4 bases, J lost 8 bases, and 7 bases stayed unmatched. Overall study results and limits: Among vaccine-associated CD4 TCRs, coverage spanned spike, with dominance at 160-218 and 743-854.

Sequenced material: peripheral blood, taken 28 days after the second AZD1222 dose. This TCR was sampled from an adult who received the AZD1222 COVID-19 vaccine. The rearrangement joins TRBV6-5 to TRBJ1-2; TRBD1 aligns across 7 bases. In DNA, the CDR3 is TGTGCCAGCAGTTTGACAGGGTCTCTCGGCTACACCTTC. Protein sequence: CASSLTGSLGYTF.